Here is one TCR beta chain with its context. Its specific antigen is unknown. Per-nucleotide qualities are absent, and no much larger clonotype sits a single base away. This sample was included in a study of cytomegalovirus exposure and HLA in healthy donors (dated by TCRdb to the late 2010s). For the study in its entirety: According to an earlier analysis of a few hundred of the donors, 150 million to 200 million T cells yielded 90 million to 130 million unique TCR beta sequences and about 300 Gb of sequence data. About 280 gigabases of sequencing data and around 85 million unique TCR sequences made up an early release that covered around 640 HLA-typed donors. Of the roughly 410 genotyped donors, approximately 81% were placed in the genetic ancestry cluster associated with self-reported Caucasian donors. The study was designed to test whether signatures of past pathogen exposure could be identified by cataloging public T cell receptors. Using immunosequencing, the study profiled T cell repertoires from about 620 subjects and related those repertoires to cytomegalovirus serostatus. Besides the first cohort of 666 subjects, a separate validation cohort made up of roughly 130 different subjects was used. To predict cytomegalovirus infection status, the study combined high-throughput TCR immunosequencing, statistical association of individual TCRs with disease status, and machine learning. In a later analysis, previously published TCR beta repertoires from 550 to 700 donors were re-analyzed and high-resolution HLA genotyping was added so that TCR occurrence patterns could be studied. The later analysis used no new phenotypic data to find candidate immune exposures, relying instead on TCR beta sequences and their occurrence across donors. An earlier analysis of around 580 of the donors used high-throughput TCR beta sequencing to judge whether each TCR beta V gene segment behaved as functional or pseudogenic. Donor age, sex, ethnicity and CMV serostatus were compiled alongside the repertoire data. Genome-wide SNP genotypes for about 55% of the roughly 670 donors were used in a later genetic analysis, which treated that subset as a discovery cohort. All discovery cohort repertoires had been generated using a single sequencing platform. HLA typing included class I and class II loci at four-digit resolution. The number of typed donors differed by locus: about 629-630 for A, B, C, DRB1 and DQB1; approximately 520 for DQA1; 600 to 610 for DPA1; and approximately 450 for DPB1. A handful of DR-DQ haplotypes were handled as single units for association and clustering because linkage in the cohort was strong. Among around 400 genotyped donors of the cohort, an average of approximately 240,000 unique TCR beta nucleotide sequences was sequenced per donor, of which about 18% were non-productive.

Receptors were amplified or captured by the immunoSEQ multiplex PCR assay. A mixture of 60 forward primers for TCR Vbeta segments and 13 reverse primers for TCR Jbeta segments was used in the multiplex PCR. A multiplex PCR assay on genomic DNA amplified the CDR3 region of rearranged TCR beta genes. The amplified TCR beta libraries were sequenced on the Illumina HiSeq System as 87-base-pair reads. The paper's data handling went like this. A later analysis counted approximately 84 million unique TCR beta chains across the 666 repertoires, and roughly 11 million of these chains were shared by at least two donors. Raw reads were error-corrected and collapsed into unique sequences by a nearest-neighbor algorithm in which closely related sequences were merged to remove PCR and sequencing errors. V, D and J gene segments were assigned by aligning CDR3 sequences to IMGT reference sequences. For a sequence to be retained, at least a six-nucleotide match to both a V gene segment and a J gene segment was required. Rearrangements were called productive when the CDR3 lacked stop codons and stayed in frame with V and J; all others were non-productive. CDR3 was defined according to IMGT convention as the region running from the second conserved V-encoded cysteine to the conserved J-encoded phenylalanine. The earlier analysis of some 600 of the donors excluded sequences that lacked an unambiguous match to a single V gene segment. In an earlier analysis of approximately 590 of the donors, a V segment was called functional when productive rearrangements were above 56.7%, and segregating when the standard deviation between donors exceeded 5%. A statistical classification framework was built for diagnosing cytomegalovirus status from the catalog of TCR beta chain sequences. V and J gene assignment, in a later analysis, came from comparing TCR nucleotide sequences with IMGT/GENE-DB human TR gene sequences. Using the TCRdist pipeline, a later analysis assigned CDR3 sequences along with most-parsimonious VDJ recombination scenarios. In a later analysis, each TCR beta chain was defined by its CDR3 amino acid sequence together with its V-gene family, and reads without a unique V-gene family were excluded. In a later analysis, fewer than 650 highly shared, low-generation-probability nucleotide sequences were removed to address suspected cross-contamination and a sequencing artifact. In a later analysis, a clonal expansion index for each public chain was calculated from normalized within-repertoire ranks of inferred template counts. In a later analysis, generation probabilities were computed with a VDJ recombination model fitted to out-of-frame rearrangements, and the resulting probabilities were checked against IGoR. A later analysis scored TCR-TCR, TCR-HLA and TCR-CMV co-occurrence with hypergeometric tests, applying a repertoire-size bias correction to TCR pairs. To estimate false discovery rates, a later analysis permuted the HLA or CMV assignments 20 times. In a later analysis, co-occurring TCRs were grouped with DBSCAN, and TCRdist sequence similarity was added when clustering was performed within HLA-allele-positive subsets. Repertoires with fewer than 30,000 or more than 120,000 public chains, plus five repertoires with anomalous nucleotide sharing, were excluded from co-occurrence clustering. Drawn from immuneACCESS, this table holds only the in-frame rearrangements with V and J called that TCRdb kept. Clones are partly lost; checked studies trace under half to an unresolved V gene and leave the rest unexplained. V and J calls plus clone size are reproduced from that table; the DNA served to infer D and trimming. Here the sample has over 200,000 clones; 77% occur a single time. Clones ranked in the top ten supply around 2.9% of the sample.

The germline ends are 10 bases apart after V is trimmed by 0 bases and J by 5 bases. The germline V gene (reference sequence) sets CDR1 to LNHNV and CDR2 to YYDKDF. The cysteine opens and the phenylalanine closes a CDR3 of 15 amino acids. Only CDR3 DNA remains: 45 bases, in frame from the first base. Broad study findings and their caveats: An association between a missense DCLRE1C variant and V-gene and J-gene trimming of TCR beta chains was found in a later genetic analysis and replicated in an independent cohort. Correlated functional status among segregating V segments might be attributable to linkage disequilibrium, but an unknown experimental factor could not be ruled out. A group of highly shared sequence variants was considered likely to be a technical artifact of the sequencing pipeline. In a later analysis, HLA-associated TCR beta chains were found to be more clonally expanded and to have lower generation probabilities than equally common non-associated chains. Specific HLA alleles were associated with 15,000 to 20,000 TCR beta sequences at a false discovery rate of 0.05 in a later analysis. A further reported finding was that TCR beta sequences accurately predicted the HLA-A and HLA-B alleles for most subjects in the first cohort. According to a later analysis, TCR association rates differed among HLA loci, with DRB1 alleles showing the most associated TCRs and HLA-C alleles showing the fewest. Cytomegalovirus status was reported to be diagnosed by the classifier with high specificity and sensitivity in both the original and validation cohorts. Over 15 rarely observed V segments, including chromosome 9 orphons, were excluded from the earlier analysis of just under 600 of the donors because counts were too low. CMV serostatus was the only immune exposure information available for the cohort. Across donors, most TCR sequences were observed very rarely, whereas some public TCRs were present in many individuals. A later analysis reported that several top co-occurrence clusters appeared linked to parvovirus B19, influenza, CMV and Epstein-Barr virus. Presence/absence analyses assumed roughly uniform sequencing depth across donors, an assumption that may not hold. In vitro tests confirmed that a few of the cytomegalovirus-associated TCR beta chains recognize cytomegalovirus antigens. When HLA alleles, especially DR and DQ, strongly co-occurred, attributing TCR associations to individual alleles was difficult. This cohort had only TCR beta chains sequenced, and the lack of alpha or paired-chain data limited which features could be detected. The study gave a list of 150 to 200 TCR beta chains associated with cytomegalovirus. Most CMV-associated TCR beta chains appeared to be HLA-restricted in a later analysis, and the HLA associations seemed to be driven largely by CMV exposure. The authors suggested that the approach could potentially be generalized to other disease states and immunological phenotypes. According to a later genetic analysis, donors in an Asian-associated ancestry cluster had fewer N-insertions in productive TCRs than the approximately 670-donor mean. The 87-base-pair reads could not distinguish some IMGT-functional V segments, including TRBV6-2 and TRBV6-3, so those segments were excluded. Broadly in line with IMGT annotations, most TCR beta V segments showed up in productive rearrangements about 87% or about 30% of the time in an earlier analysis of approximately 600 of the donors. HLA typing was unavailable for some donors at each locus, so association tests used only the typed subset.

The cohort consisted of 670 or so healthy bone marrow donors. Cohort members were all nominally healthy when sampled, although unrecorded immune exposures were likely present. The donor was CMV seropositive and was included in the group of 250 to 300 seropositive cohort members. A peripheral blood sample was collected from each donor, and TCR beta sequencing was performed on peripheral blood mononuclear cells. The Qiagen DNeasy Blood Extraction Kit was used to extract genomic DNA from the blood cell samples. The receptor's source is a woman aged 55-69 years in good health and CMV-seropositive. Material for sequencing was PBMCs. Recombination connected TRBV15 to TRBJ2-2; the D region possibly corresponds to TRBD1 (5 bases align). DNA sequence: TGTGCCACCAGCAGAGACAGGGTACCAACCGGGGAGCTGTTTTTT. Its translation reads: CATSRDRVPTGELFF.